This TCR beta chain was captured by sequencing in a study of cytomegalovirus exposure and HLA in healthy donors. General study results and limits: The study found most TCR sequences rare, yet found some public TCRs in many donors. TCR beta V- and J-gene trimming, according to a later analysis, was linked to a missense DCLRE1C variant. CMV serostatus was the only recorded immune exposure for donors.

To note about this clone: The target antigen is unknown. The DNA is left out, because the CDR3 cannot be placed on it with certainty; the CDR3 is given as TCRdb lists it.

Looked up from germline, CDR1 is SNHLY and CDR2 is FYNNEI. 14 amino acids form the CDR3, both terminal residues included. The PCR contained 60 Vbeta and 13 Jbeta primers. Clones were sequenced by immunoSEQ multiplex PCR, and TCRdb holds only the in-frame ones, with some missing. The data contain more than 110,000 clones, roughly 71% of them singletons. Everyone who donated was a healthy bone marrow donor. The receptor was isolated from a man in his thirties or forties in good health and CMV-seronegative. Sequencing was performed on PBMCs. The rearrangement uses TRBV2 and TRBJ1-5. The CDR3 loop is CASSTSGSNQPQHF.